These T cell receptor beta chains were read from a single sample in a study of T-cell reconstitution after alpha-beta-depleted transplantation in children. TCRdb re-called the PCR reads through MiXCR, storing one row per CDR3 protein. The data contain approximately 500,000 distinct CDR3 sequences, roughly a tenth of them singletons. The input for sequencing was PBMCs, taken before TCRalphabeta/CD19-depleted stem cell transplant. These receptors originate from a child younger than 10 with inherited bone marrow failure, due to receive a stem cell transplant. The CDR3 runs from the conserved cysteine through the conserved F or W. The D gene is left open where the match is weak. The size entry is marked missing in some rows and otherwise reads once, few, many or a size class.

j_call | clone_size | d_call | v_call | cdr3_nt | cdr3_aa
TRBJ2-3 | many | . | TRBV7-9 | TGTGCCAGCAGCTTTACCCGAGATACGCAGTATTTT | CASSFTRDTQYF
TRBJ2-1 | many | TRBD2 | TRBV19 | TGTGCCAGTATCCCTAAAAGGCCAATAGCGGGAGGGCCAAATGAGCAGTTCTTC | CASIPKRPIAGGPNEQFF
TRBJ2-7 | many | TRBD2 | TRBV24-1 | TGTGCCACCAGTGATTTAGGAGCGGGAGGGTACGAGCAGTACTTC | CATSDLGAGGYEQYF
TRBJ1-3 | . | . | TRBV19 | TGTGCCAGTACCGCGGTCGCCTCTGGAAACACCATATATTTT | CASTAVASGNTIYF
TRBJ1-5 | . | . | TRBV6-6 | TGTGCCAGCAGTCCAACCGGGAATCGGCCCCAGCATTTT | CASSPTGNRPQHF
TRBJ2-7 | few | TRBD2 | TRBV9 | TGTGCCAGCAGCGTGGTAGCGGGAGAAGGCGAGCAGTACTTC | CASSVVAGEGEQYF
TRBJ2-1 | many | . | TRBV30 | TGTGCCTGCGGAAAACCCCGGGACACCTACAATGAGCAGTTCTTC | CACGKPRDTYNEQFF
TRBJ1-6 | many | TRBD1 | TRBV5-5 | TGTGCCAGCAGCCTCGACCAGGGGGCACCGTATAATTCACCCCTCCACTTT | CASSLDQGAPYNSPLHF
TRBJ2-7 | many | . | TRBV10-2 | TGCGCCAGCTCGTGGCAGGGTTACTACGAGCAGTACTTC | CASSWQGYYEQYF
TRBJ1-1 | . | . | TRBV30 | TGTGCCTGGATTATCCGGACGGCAAACACTGAAGCTTTCTTT | CAWIIRTANTEAFF
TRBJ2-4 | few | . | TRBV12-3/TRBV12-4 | TGTGCCAGCAGATGGGGCGGCCTAGCCAAAAACATTCAGTACTTC | CASRWGGLAKNIQYF
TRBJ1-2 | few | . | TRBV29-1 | TGCAGCGTTGGACGGCCAAGTGCGGATGGCTACACCTTC | CSVGRPSADGYTF
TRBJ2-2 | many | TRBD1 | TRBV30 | TGTGCCTGGAGTGTACAGGGGGCCGGGGAGCTGTTTTTT | CAWSVQGAGELFF
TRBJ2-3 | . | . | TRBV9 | TGTGCCAGCAGCGTGGGTGCGGCTGATGTCACAGATACGCAGTATTTT | CASSVGAADVTDTQYF
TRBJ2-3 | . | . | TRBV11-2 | TGTGCCAGCAGCTTTTCTGGTGAAGGTTATGCGCAGTATTTT | CASSFSGEGYAQYF
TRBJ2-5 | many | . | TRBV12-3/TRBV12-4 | TGTGCCAGCAGTTTCGGGGGAGATCGAGAGACCCAGTACTTC | CASSFGGDRETQYF
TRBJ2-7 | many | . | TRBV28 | TGTGCCAGCAGTCCCGGTCGCGAGCAGTACTTC | CASSPGREQYF
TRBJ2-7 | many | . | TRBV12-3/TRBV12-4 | TGTGCCAGCAGCCCAATGGGACTGAGAATGACCTACGAGCAGTACTTC | CASSPMGLRMTYEQYF
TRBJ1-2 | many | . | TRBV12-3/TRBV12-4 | TGTGCCAGCAGCTGGACATTATTCGGAGGCTACACCTTC | CASSWTLFGGYTF
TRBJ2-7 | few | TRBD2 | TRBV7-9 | TGTGCCACCACCGAGTATCTAGCGGGAGGTCTAAACGAGCAGTACTTC | CATTEYLAGGLNEQYF
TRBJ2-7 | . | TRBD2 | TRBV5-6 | TGTGCCAGCAGCTTTATCGAGGCGGGAGACGCCTACGAGCAGTACTTC | CASSFIEAGDAYEQYF
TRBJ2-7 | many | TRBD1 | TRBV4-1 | TGCGCCAGCAGCCACGCCCGGGACAGCTTTTACGAGCAGTACTTC | CASSHARDSFYEQYF
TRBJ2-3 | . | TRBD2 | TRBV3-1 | TGTGCCAGCAGCCACGGGGGGAGCACAGATACGCAGTATTTT | CASSHGGSTDTQYF
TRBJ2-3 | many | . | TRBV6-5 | TGTGCCAGCAGGCCCGGGACTGAGCCGTTAAGGGCGCAGTATTTT | CASRPGTEPLRAQYF
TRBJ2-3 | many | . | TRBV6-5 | TGTGCCAGCAGTTACAATAGCGGAAGACGTGCTAGCACAGATACGCAGTATTTT | CASSYNSGRRASTDTQYF
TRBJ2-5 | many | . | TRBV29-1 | TGCAGTGGTCGAAACGGGGATACGGAGACCCAGTACTTC | CSGRNGDTETQYF
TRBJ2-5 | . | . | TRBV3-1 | TGTGCCAGCAGCCAAGAGATACCTCGAAGTAGCGGACCCCAAGAGACCCAGTACTTC | CASSQEIPRSSGPQETQYF
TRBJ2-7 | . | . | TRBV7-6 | TGTGCCAGCAGCTTAGTGGGAGGGGGCCTCCACGAGCAGTACTTC | CASSLVGGGLHEQYF
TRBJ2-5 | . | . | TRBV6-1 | TGTGCCAGCAGTAAACCAGAGTCCCACCTGGTACAAGAGACCCAGTACTTC | CASSKPESHLVQETQYF
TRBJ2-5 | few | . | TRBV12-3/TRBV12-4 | TGTGCCAGCAGTTGGCTAGCCCAATACCAAGAGACCCAGTACTTC | CASSWLAQYQETQYF
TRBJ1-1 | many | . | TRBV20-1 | TGCAGTGCTAGGTCCTTGGAGAAGAACACTGAAGCTTTCTTT | CSARSLEKNTEAFF
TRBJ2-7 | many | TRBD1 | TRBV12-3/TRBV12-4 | TGTGCCAGCAGTTTCTGGACAGGCGCCTACGAGCAGTACTTC | CASSFWTGAYEQYF
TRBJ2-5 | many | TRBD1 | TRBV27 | TGTGCCAGCAGTGACAGGGGCTTAGAGACCCAGTACTTC | CASSDRGLETQYF
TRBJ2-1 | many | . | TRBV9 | TGTGCCAGCAGCGTAGCTACTAGCTATGAGCAGTTCTTC | CASSVATSYEQFF
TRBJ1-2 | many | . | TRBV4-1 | TGCGCCAGCAGCCAAGGGGTGTCTAACTATGGCTACACCTTC | CASSQGVSNYGYTF
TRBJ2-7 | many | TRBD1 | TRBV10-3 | TGTGCCATCAGTGAGTCGGGCAGGGGGAATACCTACGAGCAGTACTTC | CAISESGRGNTYEQYF
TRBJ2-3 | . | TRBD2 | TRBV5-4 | TGTGCCAGCAGCTGGGCGGGAGCGGTCGATACGCAGTATTTT | CASSWAGAVDTQYF
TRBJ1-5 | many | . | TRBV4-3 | TGCGCCAGCAGCCAAGATTACTGGGGCCAGCCCCAGCATTTT | CASSQDYWGQPQHF
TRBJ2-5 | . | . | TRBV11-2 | TGTGCCAGCAGCCCTTCCCTTCGGGGAGTCCAAGAGACCCAGTACTTC | CASSPSLRGVQETQYF
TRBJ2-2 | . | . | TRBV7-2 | TGTGCCAGCAGCTTAGTGCGCAGGGGGGAAGGAACCGGGGAGCTGTTTTTT | CASSLVRRGEGTGELFF
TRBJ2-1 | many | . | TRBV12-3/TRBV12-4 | TGTGCCAGCAGCCCAGACCCCCCCTACAATGAGCAGTTCTTC | CASSPDPPYNEQFF
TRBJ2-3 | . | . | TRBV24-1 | TGTGCCACCAGTGAAGGGTTCACAGATACGCAGTATTTT | CATSEGFTDTQYF
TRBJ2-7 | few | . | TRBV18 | TGTGCCAGCTCACCATCTTTGAGGGGTTACGAGCAGTACTTC | CASSPSLRGYEQYF
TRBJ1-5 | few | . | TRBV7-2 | TGTGCCAGCAGCTCTAGGGGGGTCAATCAGCCCCAGCATTTT | CASSSRGVNQPQHF
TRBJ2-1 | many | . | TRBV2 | TGTGCCAGCGACCCCATGGGGGGCAATGAGCAGTTCTTC | CASDPMGGNEQFF
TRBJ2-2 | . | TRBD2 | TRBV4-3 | TGCGCCAGCAGCCAAGGGACTAGCGGGAGGGCAGGCGGGGAGCTGTTTTTT | CASSQGTSGRAGGELFF
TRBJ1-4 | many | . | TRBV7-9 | TGTGCCAGCAGCTTAGGCCCTCGGGCAGCTAATGAAAAACTGTTTTTT | CASSLGPRAANEKLFF
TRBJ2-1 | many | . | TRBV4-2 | TGTGCCAGCAGCCAAGAAAGTGCTAGGGGAAACTTCAATGAGCAGTTCTTC | CASSQESARGNFNEQFF
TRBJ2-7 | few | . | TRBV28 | TGTGCCAGCAGCCAAACACAGGGACTCACCTACGAGCAGTACTTC | CASSQTQGLTYEQYF
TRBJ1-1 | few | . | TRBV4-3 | TGCGCCAGCAGCCAAGGAGGCCGGCCTGAAGCTTTCTTT | CASSQGGRPEAFF
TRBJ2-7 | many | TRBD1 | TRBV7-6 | TGTGCCAGCAGCACCGGGACAGGGTACGAGCAGTACTTC | CASSTGTGYEQYF
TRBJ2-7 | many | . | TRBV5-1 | TGCGCCAGCAGCTTGTTAACTAGGACGAGCTCCTACGAGCAGTACTTC | CASSLLTRTSSYEQYF
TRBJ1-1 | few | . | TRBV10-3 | TGTGCCATCAGGGAGACAGGCCCGAACACTGAAGCTTTCTTT | CAIRETGPNTEAFF
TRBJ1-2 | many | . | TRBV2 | TGTGCCAGCAAGGCCCGGGAAGTACATGGCTACACCTTC | CASKAREVHGYTF
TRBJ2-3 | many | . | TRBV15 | TGTGCCACCAGCAGAGAGGGCGGGTATTACACAGATACGCAGTATTTT | CATSREGGYYTDTQYF
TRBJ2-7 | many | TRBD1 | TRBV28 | TGTGCCACCCGACCGGCCGGGACAGGAACCTACGAGCAGTACTTC | CATRPAGTGTYEQYF
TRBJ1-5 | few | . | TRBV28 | TGTGCCAGCAGTCCCCCGGTCCTGAAAAGGGATCAGCCCCAGCATTTT | CASSPPVLKRDQPQHF